The 10 T cell receptor beta chains in this list originate from one sample, sequenced in a study of vaccination and CD4 T cells after COVID-19. These receptors have no identified antigens. As for time point: late sampling 161 to 241 days after vaccination in a few convalescent patients. Documented treatment: roughly 11-day PBMC culture with coronavirus spike peptide pools or control peptides (ViraFEST assay). Once obtained from cultured CD4+ T cells, the DNA was sequenced using the Oncomine TCR Beta short-read assay. Via MiXCR, TCRdb re-called the PCR reads, giving one row per CDR3 protein. There are tens of thousands of distinct CDR3 sequences in the sample; 43% occur only once, and just under 5% lies in the top ten. This material consisted of CD4+ T cells from blood, cultured in vitro, taken about 7 months after SARS-CoV-2 vaccination. These receptors originate from a human donor who had recovered from COVID-19.

The count of this clonotype is one. The rearrangement uses TRBV18 and TRBJ2-1; D is possibly TRBD2 (6 bases). Germline loops: CDR1 KGHSH, CDR2 LQKENI. The V end lost 0 bases, the J end lost 2 bases, and 11 bases lay between the germline ends. The CDR3 consists of 16 residues. The CDR3 sequence: CASSPPLAQTYNEQFF. The CDR3 DNA follows: TGTGCCAGCTCACCACCGCTAGCGCAGACCTACAATGAGCAGTTCTTC.

This clonotype appeared a single time. The chain uses TRBV20-1 and TRBJ2-2; 9 bases are a match to TRBD2. CDR3 length: 16 residues. V gave up 5 bases and J gave up 1 base; unmatched junction bases: 8. The germline CDR1 and CDR2 sequences are DFQATT and SNEGSKA (reference sequence). The CDR3 nucleotides read TGCAGTGCTCCAGCCGCTAGCGGGAAGAACACCGGGGAGCTGTTTTTT. Translation: CSAPAASGKNTGELFF.

This clonotype was observed a handful of times. The chain employs TRBV7-8 and TRBJ2-3; D may correspond to TRBD1 or TRBD2 (5 bases each). This CDR3 region has 13 residues. V was cut by 4 bases and J by 0 bases, with 5 bases left in between. Germline loops: CDR1 SGHVS, CDR2 FQNEAQ. The chain's CDR3 is CASSWDSTDTQYF. The CDR3 DNA reads TGTGCCAGCAGCTGGGACAGCACAGATACGCAGTATTTT.

The chain carries TRBV20-1 and TRBJ2-5; TRBD2 matches 13 bases. The CDR3 covers 17 residues. Germline V gene sequence: CDR1 DFQATT, CDR2 SNEGSKA (reference sequence). V gave up 5 bases and J gave up 4 bases; unmatched junction bases: 13. CDR3 in amino acids: CSARTSGRRVVVETQYF. DNA for the CDR3: TGCAGTGCTCGGACTAGCGGGAGACGGGTGGTGGTAGAGACCCAGTACTTC.

The chain is built from TRBV24-1 and TRBJ1-2, with D possibly TRBD1 on 5 matching bases. Germline V gene data show CDR1 as KGHDR and CDR2 as SFDVKD. V was trimmed by 4 bases and J by 8 bases, leaving 10 bases between them. The length of the CDR3 is 12 residues. CDR3 sequence reads: CATSEATEGYTF. The CDR3, as DNA: TGTGCCACCAGTGAAGCGACAGAAGGCTACACCTTC.

Within the sample, this clonotype is medium-sized. This chain joins TRBV20-1 and TRBJ1-6; no clear D gene. Germline V gives CDR1 DFQATT, CDR2 SNEGSKA (reference sequence). The V gene lost 1 base and the J gene lost 2 bases, with 9 bases spanning the gap. The CDR3 consists of 15 residues. CDR3 region: CSARVAGTYNSPLHF. CDR3 bases: TGCAGTGCTAGAGTTGCAGGCACCTATAATTCACCCCTCCACTTT.

V gene TRBV19 combines with J gene TRBJ1-5; unclear D gene. Germline CDR1 is LNHDA and CDR2 is SQIVND (reference sequence). The V gene lost 6 bases and the J gene lost 1 base, with 16 bases spanning the gap. The CDR3 runs to 16 residues. CDR3 nucleotides: TGTGCCAGTAGCCTCGACGGCCCGAGGAGCAATCAGCCCCAGCATTTT. Translation: CASSLDGPRSNQPQHF.

In this sample, this clonotype turned up once. The chain recombines TRBV7-9 with TRBJ2-1; TRBD2 matches at 11 bases. Germline loops: CDR1 SEHNR, CDR2 FQNEAQ (reference sequence). V lost 3 bases to trimming and J lost 8 bases; unmatched junction nucleotides: 3. This CDR3 has 14 residues. The DNA of the CDR3 is TGTGCCAGCAGCTTTCTAGCGGGAGGTGATGAGCAGTTCTTC. This translates into CASSFLAGGDEQFF. Combining the CDR3 with reference TRBV7-9 and TRBJ2-1 gives the whole variable domain DTGVSQNPRHKITKRGQNVTFRCDPISEHNRLYWYRQTLGQGPEFLTYFQNEAQLEKSRLLSDRFSAERPKGSFSTLEIQRTEQGDSAMYLCASSFLAGGDEQFFGPGTRLTVL.

This clonotype was detected a few times. V usage is TRBV7-8 and J usage is TRBJ2-7; TRBD2 agrees at 7 bases. V shed 2 bases, J shed 6 bases, and the junction held 16 bases outside the gene matches. Germline assignment: CDR1 SGHVS and CDR2 FQNEAQ. CDR3 size: 17 residues. In nucleotides, the CDR3 is TGTGCCAGCAGCTTACCCCGCCGACTAGCCATTAACAGCGAGCAGTACTTC. This codes for CASSLPRRLAINSEQYF. The variable domain in full, with the rest retrieved from reference TRBV7-8 and TRBJ2-7, is GAGVSQSPRYKVAKRGQDVALRCDPISGHVSLFWYQQALGQGPEFLTYFQNEAQLDKSGLPSDRFFAERPEGSVSTLKIQRTQQEDSAVYLCASSLPRRLAINSEQYFGPGTRLTVT.

This clonotype was observed a few times. V usage is TRBV6-1 and J usage is TRBJ1-5, with no clear D. The CDR3 is made up of 13 amino acids. Germline V gene lookup returns CDR1 MNHNS and CDR2 SASEGT. Trimming removed 5 bases from V and 0 bases from J, with 5 bases in between. In nucleotides, the CDR3 is TGTGCCAGCAGTAGGAGTAGCAATCAGCCCCAGCATTTT. Protein product: CASSRSSNQPQHF.